What follows are 28 T cell receptor beta chains derived from one specimen sequenced in a study of response to subunit inactivated influenza vaccine. TCRdb reprocessed the RT-PCR reads with MiXCR, giving one entry per CDR3 protein. The repertoire holds roughly 790,000 distinct CDR3 sequences, around 20% seen once, with about 10% in the top ten. The sample was PBMCs from blood, taken 4 to 6 days after vaccination. The receptors come from a man between 50 and 59 years old who received an inactivated influenza vaccine.

The chain couples TRBV4-2 to TRBJ2-1; tentatively, D is TRBD1 (5 bases). This CDR3 has 16 residues. Germline CDR1 is LGHNA and CDR2 is YNFKEQ. V was clipped by 2 bases and J by 4 bases, with 15 bases between them. The CDR3 nucleotides are TGTGCCAGCAGCCAACAGGGATTGGAGACATACAATGAGCAGTTCTTC. It encodes CASSQQGLETYNEQFF.

The rearrangement links TRBV13 to TRBJ2-7, with D possibly called TRBD1 or TRBD2 (5 bases each). The CDR3 extends over 15 amino acids. CDR1 is PRHDT and CDR2 is FYEKMQ in the germline V gene (reference sequence). Trimming took off 6 bases at V and 0 bases at J, with 15 bases between the two ends. This chain's CDR3 is CASRHWGTSSYEQYF. The CDR3 coding sequence is TGTGCCAGCAGGCACTGGGGGACGAGCTCCTACGAGCAGTACTTC.

The genes are TRBV7-9 and TRBJ2-2; D is undetermined. The CDR3 length is 14 residues. Germline V gene sequence: CDR1 SEHNR, CDR2 FQNEAQ (reference sequence). Trimming cost V 3 bases and J 1 base, with 6 bases left between them. The CDR3 loop is CASSFNLNTGELFF. CDR3 in DNA: TGTGCCAGCAGCTTCAACCTGAACACCGGGGAGCTGTTTTTT.

This clonotype came up a few times. The V and J genes are TRBV12-3 or TRBV12-4 and TRBJ2-7, with D perhaps matching TRBD2 (5 bases). This CDR3 is built from 13 residues. The V and J ends lost 2 bases and 3 bases respectively, with 8 bases between them. In DNA form, the CDR3 reads TGTGCCAGCAGTTTATGGCGGGTCTACGAGCAGTACTTC. This translates into CASSLWRVYEQYF.

V and J are TRBV5-1 and TRBJ1-1, with D maybe TRBD1 (6 bases). Germline loops: CDR1 SGHRS, CDR2 YFSETQ. Trimming left V 4 bases short and J 3 bases short, with 19 bases between. The CDR3 runs to 16 residues. The CDR3 coding sequence is TGCGCCAGCAGCCCCGGACAGTATGGGGGTGACACTGAAGCTTTCTTT. This gives the protein CASSPGQYGGDTEAFF.

This clonotype has a handful of counts. The J gene is TRBJ2-7, the V gene TRBV7-2, with a tentative D call TRBD2 (6 bases). Germline V CDR1 and CDR2: SGHTA, FQGNSA. There are 15 residues in the CDR3. Trimming cost V 2 bases and J 1 base, with 12 bases left between them. The CDR3 region is CASSLMGLRSYEQYF. CDR3 DNA: TGTGCCAGCAGCTTAATGGGACTCCGTTCCTACGAGCAGTACTTC.

This clonotype occurred a few times. This sequence joins TRBV11-2 and TRBJ2-3; 7 nucleotides agree with TRBD1. With V trimmed by 5 bases and J by 1 base, 9 bases remained unmatched. The CDR3 contains 16 residues. Germline lookup yields CDR1 SGHAT and CDR2 FQNNGV. The CDR3 sequence: CASSTRQGLGTDTQYF. The CDR3 region has the DNA TGTGCCAGCAGCACCCGACAGGGTCTGGGCACAGATACGCAGTATTTT.

This sequence joins TRBV29-1 and TRBJ2-1; 12 positions agree with TRBD2. CDR1 and CDR2 from the germline V gene are SQVTM and ANQGSEA. The CDR3 loop spans 18 amino acids. The junction had 13 bases not matched to a gene; V was cut back by 0 bases and J by 7 bases. CDR3 sequence reads: CSVEDPDSSGGASNEQFF. The CDR3 DNA is TGCAGCGTTGAAGATCCGGATTCTAGCGGGGGGGCAAGTAATGAGCAGTTCTTC.

This clonotype was picked up a small number of times. V usage is TRBV10-3 and J usage is TRBJ2-7; 7 nucleotides agree with TRBD1. The CDR3 is made up of 12 amino acids. V dropped 10 bases and J dropped 6; count of bases not matched to a gene: 9. Germline CDR1 ENHRY, CDR2 SYGVKD. The CDR3 spells CATGADRAEQYF. Written as DNA, the CDR3 is TGTGCCACCGGCGCCGACAGGGCCGAGCAGTACTTC.

The V call is TRBV4-1, the J call TRBJ1-4; D is undetermined. This CDR3 is 16 amino acids long. The V gene's germline CDR1 is MGHRA and CDR2 YSYEKL. The V end lost 1 base, the J end lost 8 bases, and 17 bases lay between the germline ends. DNA for the CDR3: TGCGCCAGCAGCCAAGGTCCGGACCAGGCGCGCGAAAAACTGTTTTTT. Protein product: CASSQGPDQAREKLFF.

In this sample, this clonotype turned up a few times. The chain uses TRBV20-1 and TRBJ2-5; D uncertain. Germline V gives CDR1 DFQATT, CDR2 SNEGSKA (reference sequence). There are 12 residues in the CDR3. The V end lost 0 bases, the J end lost 4 bases, and 6 bases lay between the germline ends. The CDR3 loop is CSARDFVETQYF. The DNA of the CDR3 is TGCAGTGCTAGAGATTTCGTAGAGACCCAGTACTTC.

The chain uses TRBV20-1 and TRBJ2-1; D may be TRBD1 (6 bases). Germline-derived CDR1 and CDR2 are DFQATT and SNEGSKA (reference sequence). The CDR3 has 15 amino acids. Deletions cut 6 bases from V and 6 bases from J, with 21 bases between. DNA for the CDR3: TGCAGTGCGGAAACCGGGACACACCACTCCAATGAGCAGTTCTTC. Its translation: CSAETGTHHSNEQFF.

This clonotype occurred a few times. The rearrangement joins TRBV10-3 to TRBJ2-2; D gene uncertain. The CDR3 runs to 14 residues. CDR1 ENHRY and CDR2 SYGVKD come from the germline V gene. Trimming took off 1 base at V and 1 base at J, with 4 bases between the two ends. The CDR3 DNA reads TGTGCCATCAGTGAGTTGCAGAACACCGGGGAGCTGTTTTTT. This codes for CAISELQNTGELFF.

This clonotype was found a few times. This chain connects TRBV12-3 or TRBV12-4 to TRBJ2-7; 7 bases are a match to TRBD1. J lost 5 bases, V lost 5 bases, and 9 bases had no gene match. This CDR3 contains 14 residues. The DNA for the CDR3 is TGTGCCAGCAGTAGACGACAGGGCCGGGACGAGCAGTACTTC. It yields the protein CASSRRQGRDEQYF.

This chain connects TRBV20-1 to TRBJ2-3; TRBD2 is a possible D gene (6 bases). The CDR3 is 12 amino acids. Germline lookup yields CDR1 DFQATT and CDR2 SNEGSKA (reference sequence). Trimming took off 5 bases at V and 5 bases at J, with 11 bases between the two ends. The CDR3 here is CSAYVGGDTQYF. The DNA of the CDR3 is TGCAGTGCTTACGTGGGGGGAGATACGCAGTATTTT.

This clonotype was picked up many times. The rearrangement links TRBV12-3 or TRBV12-4 to TRBJ2-2; D unclear. Trimming took off 5 bases at V and 3 bases at J, with 7 bases between the two ends. CDR3 length: 13 amino acids. As DNA, the CDR3 is TGTGCCAGCAGTCAAAGATACACCGGGGAGCTGTTTTTT. This codes for CASSQRYTGELFF.

This clonotype was detected ten times or more. The V and J genes are TRBV12-3 or TRBV12-4 and TRBJ2-7; D remains ambiguous. V was trimmed by 5 bases and J by 9 bases, leaving 17 bases between them. The CDR3 sequence is 13 residues long. CDR3 coding DNA: TGTGCCAGCAGTCCCGGATCCCCTTCGGGGCAGTACTTC. It encodes CASSPGSPSGQYF.

This chain connects TRBV20-1 to TRBJ2-7; 13 nucleotides align to TRBD2. Trimming removed 5 bases from V and 4 bases from J; junction bases left unmatched: 5. CDR1 and CDR2 from the germline V gene are DFQATT and SNEGSKA (reference sequence). This CDR3 spans 14 amino acids. CDR3 sequence reads: CSAQGLAGIYEQYF. The CDR3 DNA reads as TGCAGTGCTCAGGGACTAGCGGGAATTTACGAGCAGTACTTC.

This clonotype was seen at least ten times. The CDR3, as DNA: TGTGCCAGCAGTTTGAGCCACGCCAATCAGCCCCAGCATTTT. This codes for CASSLSHANQPQHF. The chain couples TRBV12-3 or TRBV12-4 to TRBJ1-5; D is ambiguous. Trimming removed 3 bases at V and 3 bases at J, with 9 bases between. This CDR3 is 14 amino acids long.

This chain uses TRBV7-9 with TRBJ2-7; TRBD2 might be the D (5 bases). This CDR3 spans 14 amino acids. Trimming pared 5 bases from V and 4 bases from J, leaving 15 bases between. Per germline, CDR1 SEHNR and CDR2 FQNEAQ (reference sequence). In DNA form, the CDR3 reads TGTGCCAGCAGCCCCCGGACTTCATCTTACGAGCAGTACTTC. Translating gives CASSPRTSSYEQYF.

The V call is TRBV28, the J call TRBJ2-7, with a possible D match to TRBD1 (6 bases). CDR3 length equals 15 residues. The ends were cut back, 6 bases at V and 3 bases at J, with 18 bases in the middle. Germline CDR1 is MDHEN and CDR2 is SYDVKM. In DNA, the CDR3 is TGTGCCAGCAGCCTTGAAAGGCAGGGACACTACGAGCAGTACTTC. Translating gives CASSLERQGHYEQYF.

This sequence joins TRBV12-3 or TRBV12-4 and TRBJ1-4; D is perhaps TRBD1 (5 bases). V gave up 7 bases and J gave up 12 bases, with 24 bases separating them. The CDR3 spans 15 residues. The DNA for the CDR3 is TGTGCCAGCACCCCCACGGGGGGGGTTGCTCGGGAACTGTTTTTT. It codes for CASTPTGGVARELFF.

This clonotype was seen a handful of times. The chain is built from TRBV12-3 or TRBV12-4 and TRBJ1-6, with D possibly being TRBD1 (5 bases). Deletions cut 4 bases from V and 5 bases from J, with 18 bases between. The length of the CDR3 is 17 residues. The CDR3 sequence is CASSSPVGTENNSPLHF. The CDR3 DNA reads TGTGCCAGCAGTTCCCCCGTCGGGACGGAAAATAATTCACCCCTCCACTTT.

This clonotype was seen only a few times. The chain has TRBV20-1 and TRBJ2-3; 15 bases are a match to TRBD2. The CDR3 sequence is 19 residues long. The germline CDR1 and CDR2 sequences are DFQATT and SNEGSKA (reference sequence). The V and J ends lost 3 bases and 4 bases, in that order; junction bases with no gene match: 14. The CDR3 DNA follows: TGCAGTGCTAGGATTGACCCGGGACTAGCGGGAGGAGGGCCAGATACGCAGTATTTT. Protein: CSARIDPGLAGGGPDTQYF.

The J gene is TRBJ1-4, the V gene TRBV5-1; D uncertain. V was trimmed by 3 bases and J by 2 bases, leaving 8 bases between them. Germline V gene data show CDR1 as SGHRS and CDR2 as YFSETQ. This CDR3 comprises 14 residues. DNA for the CDR3: TGCGCCAGCAGCTGGCAATCGACTAATGAAAAACTGTTTTTT. Its translation: CASSWQSTNEKLFF.

The chain recombines TRBV6-1 with TRBJ2-1; 9 bases match TRBD1. The CDR3 extends over 14 amino acids. Trimming at V came to 6 bases and at J to 10 bases, leaving 10 bases not matched to a gene. Germline-derived CDR1 and CDR2 are MNHNS and SASEGT. The CDR3, as DNA: TGTGCCAGCAGCTCCGGACAGGGGTGGATGGAGCAGTTCTTC. Its translation is CASSSGQGWMEQFF.

This clonotype has just one count. This chain joins TRBV3-1 and TRBJ2-7; weak D call: TRBD1 (6 bases). The CDR3 has 14 residues. Trimming took 3 bases from V and 2 from J, leaving 11 bases between them. Germline V gene sequence: CDR1 LGHDT, CDR2 YNNKEL (reference sequence). The DNA for the CDR3 is TGTGCCAGCAGCCAGTGGACAGACACCTACGAGCAGTACTTC. Encoded protein: CASSQWTDTYEQYF.

This clonotype occurred many times. The rearrangement uses TRBV7-6 and TRBJ2-3; D is undetermined. V was pared by 0 bases and J by 2 bases, with 6 bases between. This CDR3 has 14 residues. Germline V gene lookup returns CDR1 SGHVS and CDR2 FNYEAQ. CDR3 sequence reads: CASSLAGYTDTQYF. The CDR3, as DNA: TGTGCCAGCAGCTTAGCCGGCTACACAGATACGCAGTATTTT.